The T cell receptor beta chain under discussion was sequenced for a study of hypomethylating agent response in myelodysplastic syndrome. Study-level information: Hypomethylating treatment was azacitidine in about 75% of the 11, decitabine in 3 of 11. Patients with neither complete response nor hematologic improvement were classed non-responders. The study, taken as a whole, reports: Whether shared GLIPH2 clusters recognize novel MDS antigens was not confirmed.

Trimming removed 5 bases at V and 0 bases at J, with 11 bases between. Germline assignment: CDR1 SGHRS and CDR2 YFSETQ. The CDR3 contains 15 residues. T-cell subsets were not sorted; bulk bone marrow was analyzed. TCRdb's copy holds only in-frame clones and misses some; the assay was immunoSEQ multiplex PCR. The repertoire includes roughly 9,800 clones, approximately 86% of them detected once, and approximately 4% sits in the top ten. Concerning this clone itself: The antigen remains undetermined.

The sequenced sample was bone marrow, obtained before or after starting hypomethylating agent treatment for myelodysplastic syndrome (not recorded which). The sequence derives from a human donor with myelodysplastic syndrome. The J gene is TRBJ2-2, the V gene TRBV5-1, with D perhaps matching TRBD1 (6 bases). Here the CDR3 reads CASSFGTPNTGELFF. CDR3 in DNA: TGCGCCAGCAGTTTCGGGACACCGAACACCGGGGAGCTGTTTTTT. Full variable domain (rest looked up from reference TRBV5-1 and TRBJ2-2): KAGVTQTPRYLIKTRGQQVTLSCSPISGHRSVSWYQQTPGQGLQFLFEYFSETQRNKGNFPGRFSGRQFSNSRSEMNVSTLELGDSALYLCASSFGTPNTGELFFGEGSRLTVL.